The 14 T cell receptor beta chains below come from one sample, sequenced in a study of cytomegalovirus exposure and HLA in healthy donors. Primers for the PCR totalled 60 Vbeta and 13 Jbeta. Produced via immunoSEQ multiplex PCR; TCRdb's table is partial and in-frame only. The data show 110,000 to 150,000 clones, 78% seen once. Material: PBMCs. The receptors come from a male donor in good health and CMV-seronegative.

This clone was observed a handful of times. The CDR3 nucleotides are TGTGCCAGCAGCGGGACTAGCGGGAGCGAGGAGACCCAGTACTTC. Encoded protein: CASSGTSGSEETQYF. The chain combines TRBV6-6 with TRBJ2-5; 14 nucleotides align to TRBD2. Germline V gene lookup returns CDR1 MNHNY and CDR2 SVGAGI (reference sequence). The CDR3 extends over 15 amino acids. J lost 5 bases, V lost 6 bases, and 5 bases had no gene match.

This chain uses TRBV6-5 with TRBJ2-7, with D perhaps matching TRBD1 (5 bases). This CDR3 spans 15 amino acids. CDR1 and CDR2 (germline): MNHEY, SVGAGI. V was cut by 5 bases and J by 3 bases, with 17 bases left in between. The CDR3 region has the DNA TGTGCCAGCAGTCCATACAGGTCACTCCTCTACGAGCAGTACTTC. It codes for CASSPYRSLLYEQYF.

The chain is built from TRBV6-1 and TRBJ2-1; D unclear. The CDR3 runs 15 residues. CDR1 is MNHNS and CDR2 is SASEGT in the germline V gene. The germline V and J ends were trimmed by 1 base and 0 bases, with 7 bases remaining between them. The CDR3 DNA follows: TGTGCCAGCAGTGAAGTTTTCAGCTCCTACAATGAGCAGTTCTTC. It codes for CASSEVFSSYNEQFF.

This clone has more than one count but fewer than ten. This chain uses TRBV9 with TRBJ1-2; 9 nucleotides line up with TRBD1. The CDR3 contains 13 residues. J was trimmed by 7 bases and V by 1 base; bases with no gene match: 2. CDR1 and CDR2 from the germline V gene are SGDLS and YYNGEE. CDR3 DNA sequence: TGTGCCAGCAGCGTATCACAGGGGGCTGGCTACACCTTC. Residues: CASSVSQGAGYTF.

This chain uses TRBV6-4 with TRBJ1-1; maybe TRBD1 (5 bases). V was cut by 7 bases and J by 1 base, with 13 bases left in between. The CDR3 is 14 residues long. CDR1 and CDR2 (germline): MRHNA, SNTAGT. The CDR3 region has the DNA TGTGCCAGCAAGAAACAGGCTCGGAACACTGAAGCTTTCTTT. It codes for CASKKQARNTEAFF.

V usage is TRBV6-5 and J usage is TRBJ2-5; 10 nucleotides line up with TRBD1. The length of the CDR3 is 13 residues. V trimming: 11 bases; J trimming: 4 bases; junction bases outside the gene matches: 7. Germline loops: CDR1 MNHEY, CDR2 SVGAGI. CDR3 nucleotide sequence: TGTGCCTCCGCGGACAGGGGGTTAGAGACCCAGTACTTC. This codes for CASADRGLETQYF.

V and J are TRBV7-3 and TRBJ1-1; D remains unclear. Germline loops: CDR1 SGHTA, CDR2 FQGTGA. The ends were cut back, 5 bases at V and 6 bases at J, with 13 bases in the middle. The CDR3 covers 13 residues. The CDR3 DNA reads TGTGCCAGCAGCCTAGCCCTGGCGGCTGAAGCTTTCTTT. The encoded protein is CASSLALAAEAFF.

Comments on this clone: Since the CDR3 does not end with the conserved phenylalanine or tryptophan, this likely comes from a read error. It is unclear where the CDR3 begins or ends on the DNA, so no DNA is shown, and the CDR3 is as TCRdb lists it. The CDR3 sequence is CAWSEGGQGL. The J gene is TRBJ1-2, the V gene TRBV30; TRBD1, as called in the table, went unchecked against the DNA. Ends included, the CDR3 has 10 residues. Germline V gene lookup returns CDR1 GTSNPN and CDR2 SVGIG (reference sequence).

About this clone itself: The same CDR3 can be traced to other DNA sequences in this sample. The J gene is TRBJ2-2, the V gene TRBV9; possible D gene TRBD1, 5 bases. The V end was cut by 2 bases, the J end by 4 bases, with 9 bases between. Germline CDR1 and CDR2: SGDLS and YYNGEE. This CDR3 has 14 residues. The CDR3 here is CASSVEQVTGELFF. The CDR3 coding sequence is TGTGCCAGCAGCGTCGAACAGGTCACCGGGGAGCTGTTTTTT. The full variable domain, rest sourced from reference TRBV9 and TRBJ2-2, is DSGVTQTPKHLITATGQRVTLRCSPRSGDLSVYWYQQSLDQGLQFLIQYYNGEERAKGNILERFSAQQFPDLHSELNLSSLELGDSALYFCASSVEQVTGELFFGEGSRLTVL.

This chain uses TRBV6-5 with TRBJ1-1, with a weak D call TRBD1 (6 bases). Deletions cut 5 bases from V and 5 bases from J, with 12 bases between. The CDR3 length is 13 residues. Germline V lookup: CDR1 MNHEY, CDR2 SVGAGI. CDR3 residues: CASSRNRETEAFF. The CDR3 bases are TGTGCCAGCAGTAGAAACAGGGAGACTGAAGCTTTCTTT.

The chain carries TRBV5-1 and TRBJ1-1, with TRBD1 matching over 7 bases. The CDR3 has 13 residues. V shed 4 bases, J shed 6 bases, and the junction held 6 bases outside the gene matches. Germline assignment: CDR1 SGHRS and CDR2 YFSETQ. CDR3 region: CASSRQGTSEAFF. The CDR3 nucleotides are TGCGCCAGCAGCCGACAGGGTACCTCTGAAGCTTTCTTT. The variable domain in full, completed from reference TRBV5-1 and TRBJ1-1, reads KAGVTQTPRYLIKTRGQQVTLSCSPISGHRSVSWYQQTPGQGLQFLFEYFSETQRNKGNFPGRFSGRQFSNSRSEMNVSTLELGDSALYLCASSRQGTSEAFFGQGTRLTVV.

A word on this clone: The junction shows a germline mismatch at one end, possibly a read error. This chain connects TRBV6-5 to TRBJ1-2; tentative D call: TRBD1 (5 bases). CDR3 size: 14 residues. The V gene's germline CDR1 is MNHEY and CDR2 SVGAGI. DNA of the CDR3: TGTGCCAGCAGTTCCGGACAATACAACTATGGCTACCCCTTC. Amino acids: CASSSGQYNYGYPF.

This chain joins TRBV19 and TRBJ2-7, with TRBD1 matching over 9 bases. Germline trimming cut 2 bases from V and 2 bases from J; bases unmatched to any gene: 10. This CDR3 has 17 residues. From germline, CDR1 is LNHDA and CDR2 SQIVND (reference sequence). Here the CDR3 DNA reads TGTGCCAGTAGTATAAGGATTACAGGGGGCTACACCTACGAGCAGTACTTC. Translating gives CASSIRITGGYTYEQYF.

V is TRBV9 and J is TRBJ2-5; 10 bases are a match to TRBD1. Germline trimming cut 3 bases from V and 2 bases from J; bases unmatched to any gene: 7. CDR3 length: 16 residues. CDR1 SGDLS and CDR2 YYNGEE come from the germline V gene. The CDR3, as DNA: TGTGCCAGCAGCGCCCCGACAGGGGGCGGTCAAGAGACCCAGTACTTC. Translation: CASSAPTGGGQETQYF.